Below, 22 T cell receptor beta chains from the same sample are listed, as sequenced in a study of CD8 T cells in Susac syndrome. With random hexamers, about 0.5 to 1 ug RNA was reverse transcribed. Via MiXCR, TCRdb re-called the immunoSEQ multiplex PCR reads, giving one row per CDR3 protein. The top ten hold 0.07% to 0.09% of the sample, which has under 250,000 distinct CDR3 sequences, about 94% seen once. Sample: CD4+ T cells from PBMCs. The source of these receptors is a human donor with multiple sclerosis.

V usage is TRBV9 and J usage is TRBJ1-5, with unresolved D. The germline V gene encodes CDR1 SGDLS and CDR2 YYNGEE. The ends were cut back, 0 bases at V and 6 bases at J, with 7 bases in the middle. This CDR3 is built from 13 residues. The CDR3 DNA follows: TGTGCCAGCAGCGTAGATGCCGGTCAGCCCCAGCATTTT. Its protein product is CASSVDAGQPQHF. The whole variable domain, remainder taken from reference TRBV9 and TRBJ1-5, is DSGVTQTPKHLITATGQRVTLRCSPRSGDLSVYWYQQSLDQGLQFLIQYYNGEERAKGNILERFSAQQFPDLHSELNLSSLELGDSALYFCASSVDAGQPQHFGDGTRLSIL.

The chain couples TRBV12-3 or TRBV12-4 to TRBJ1-5; D is possibly TRBD1 (5 bases). The length of the CDR3 is 14 residues. V was cut by 6 bases and J by 4 bases, with 13 bases left in between. For the CDR3, the DNA is TGTGCCAGCAGATTGGGACCGCTGAATCAGCCCCAGCATTTT. Translating gives CASRLGPLNQPQHF.

The chain recombines TRBV7-3 with TRBJ2-7; the match to TRBD1 covers 8 bases. The CDR3 spans 16 residues. The ends lost 5 bases at V and 2 bases at J; junction bases unmatched: 11. Germline V CDR1 and CDR2: SGHTA, FQGTGA. CDR3 amino acids: CASSELDRGCAYEQYV. DNA for the CDR3: TGTGCCAGCAGCGAGTTAGACAGGGGATGTGCCTACGAGCAGTACGTC.

The chain employs TRBV29-1 and TRBJ2-1; no definite D call. Trimming cost V 4 bases and J 5 bases, with 3 bases left between them. There are 10 residues in the CDR3. The germline CDR1 and CDR2 sequences are SQVTM and ANQGSEA. CDR3 DNA sequence: TGCAGCGTTGCGAACAATGAGCAGTTCTTC. Protein sequence: CSVANNEQFF.

This sequence joins TRBV23-1 and TRBJ2-1; D not resolved. TRBV23-1 is reported as an ORF; its role is uncertain. CDR3 length equals 14 residues. Between the trimmed V and J ends, which lost 6 bases and 2 bases, there was a span of 11 bases. The CDR3 loop is CASRQDPPYNEQFF. CDR3 in DNA: TGCGCCAGCAGGCAGGACCCTCCCTACAATGAGCAGTTCTTC.

This rearrangement joins TRBV12-3 or TRBV12-4 to TRBJ2-5; maybe TRBD1 (6 bases). V lost 5 bases, J lost 7 bases, and 17 bases lay in between. The CDR3 has 14 amino acids. CDR3 amino acids: CASSLSGLGGTQYF. The CDR3 region has the DNA TGTGCCAGCAGTCTCAGCGGCTTAGGGGGGACCCAGTACTTC.

The chain couples TRBV29-1 to TRBJ2-1; the D call may be TRBD1 or TRBD2 (5 bases each). The germline V and J ends were trimmed by 0 bases and 7 bases, with 7 bases remaining between them. The CDR3 runs 12 residues. Germline values: CDR1 SQVTM, CDR2 ANQGSEA. In nucleotides, the CDR3 is TGCAGCGTTGAAGATTGGGGGAATGAGCAGTTCTTC. Its protein is CSVEDWGNEQFF.

This chain joins TRBV6-2 or TRBV6-3 and TRBJ2-7; tentative D call: TRBD1 (5 bases). The CDR3 is 14 residues long. Germline V lookup: CDR1 MNHEY, CDR2 SVGEGT. V was pared by 4 bases and J by 2 bases, with 12 bases between. For the CDR3, the DNA is TGTGCCAGCAGTTTGACAGCTCTTACCTACGAGCAGTACTTC. Translation gives CASSLTALTYEQYF.

The chain combines TRBV10-3 with TRBJ2-7; TRBD1 matches at 8 bases. CDR3 size: 15 residues. The germline gives CDR1 ENHRY, CDR2 SYGVKD. The trim removed 2 bases at V and 3 bases at J, leaving 6 bases unmatched. The DNA for the CDR3 is TGTGCCATCAGTGAGGGGGGACAGGCGGTCTACGAGCAGTACGTC. It codes for CAISEGGQAVYEQYV.

The chain is built from TRBV12-3 or TRBV12-4 and TRBJ1-1, with D uncertain. The CDR3 is 13 amino acids. With 3 bases removed from V and 0 bases from J, the gap between germline ends came to 5 bases. The CDR3 DNA is TGTGCCAGCAGTTTCGAGTTGAACACTGAAGCTTTCTTT. It specifies CASSFELNTEAFF.

CDR3 coding DNA: TGTGCCAGCAGCGAACATTTGAAAGGGGTCGAGCAGTACTTC. Protein: CASSEHLKGVEQYF. The rearrangement links TRBV9 to TRBJ2-7, with D possibly matching TRBD1 (5 bases). The CDR3 consists of 14 residues. V lost 3 bases and J 6 bases, leaving 16 bases between the germline ends. Germline V gives CDR1 SGDLS, CDR2 YYNGEE.

The rearrangement links TRBV2 to TRBJ2-6; no firm D call. The CDR3 is 15 amino acids. V was clipped by 6 bases and J by 4 bases, with 13 bases between them. CDR1 is SNHLY, CDR2 FYNNEI, per germline. This CDR3 reads CASRVGPPGANVLTF. The CDR3 DNA reads TGTGCCAGCAGGGTCGGGCCTCCGGGGGCCAACGTCCTGACTTTC.

The rearrangement links TRBV4-1 to TRBJ2-2; tentatively, D is TRBD2 (6 bases). The CDR3 sequence is 12 residues long. Per germline, CDR1 MGHRA and CDR2 YSYEKL. The V gene lost 8 bases and the J gene lost 9 bases, with 13 bases spanning the gap. The CDR3 loop reads CASGTTRRELFF. The CDR3 nucleotides read TGCGCCAGCGGAACGACTAGACGGGAGCTGTTTTTT.

CDR3 residues: CASSLFVGHMNTGELFF. The CDR3 DNA is TGCGCCAGCAGCTTGTTCGTCGGACATATGAACACCGGGGAGCTGTTTTTT. The chain couples TRBV5-1 to TRBJ2-2; weak D call: TRBD1 (5 bases). The CDR3 has 17 amino acids. The germline gives CDR1 SGHRS, CDR2 YFSETQ. The V and J ends lost 1 base and 1 base respectively, with 14 bases between them.

CDR3 sequence: CASSISSNQPQHF. CDR3 nucleotides: TGTGCCAGTAGTATTAGTAGCAATCAGCCCCAGCATTTT. The genes are TRBV19 and TRBJ1-5; D remains ambiguous. V lost 3 bases, J lost 0 bases, and 3 bases lay in between. The length of the CDR3 is 13 residues. Germline CDR1 is LNHDA and CDR2 is SQIVND (reference sequence).

The V call is TRBV6-2 or TRBV6-3, the J call TRBJ2-7, with D perhaps TRBD1 (6 bases). The V and J ends lost 10 bases and 0 bases respectively, with 16 bases between them. The CDR3 loop spans 14 amino acids. Germline V gene sequence: CDR1 MNHEY, CDR2 SVGEGT. CDR3 bases: TGTGCCACCAAGACAGGCATGAGCTCCTACGAGCAGTACGTC. It is translated as CATKTGMSSYEQYV.

This chain links TRBV7-2 with TRBJ2-1, with 13 bases matching TRBD2. V lost 0 bases to trimming and J lost 4 bases; unmatched junction nucleotides: 3. The germline CDR1 and CDR2 sequences are SGHTA and FQGNSA. The CDR3 spans 17 residues. As DNA, the CDR3 is TGTGCCAGCAGCTTAGCCGGGACTAGCGGGACTTACAATGAGCAGTTCTTC. This translates into CASSLAGTSGTYNEQFF.

V is TRBV12-3 or TRBV12-4 and J is TRBJ1-1; no clear D gene. Trimming took 5 bases from V and 0 from J, leaving 7 bases between them. There are 13 residues in the CDR3. Here the CDR3 DNA reads TGTGCCAGCAGTCCCCGGATGAACACTGAAGCTTTCTTT. It translates to CASSPRMNTEAFF.

This chain connects TRBV30 to TRBJ2-1; D unresolved. The germline CDR1 and CDR2 sequences are GTSNPN and SVGIG (reference sequence). The ends were cut back, 7 bases at V and 2 bases at J, with 12 bases in the middle. The CDR3 consists of 13 residues. Here the CDR3 DNA reads TGTGCCTCCCCCGGAGACACCTACAATGAGCAGTTCTTC. This sequence encodes CASPGDTYNEQFF.

The chain carries TRBV7-8 and TRBJ1-3; weak D call: TRBD1 (5 bases). CDR1 and CDR2 from the germline V gene are SGHVS and FQNEAQ. CDR3 length: 15 amino acids. Deletions cut 1 base from V and 0 bases from J, with 7 bases between. The CDR3 coding sequence is TGTGCCAGCAGCTTAGGGGGCAGCTCTGGAAACACCATATATTTT. This codes for CASSLGGSSGNTIYF. The full variable domain, rest sourced from reference TRBV7-8 and TRBJ1-3, is GAGVSQSPRYKVAKRGQDVALRCDPISGHVSLFWYQQALGQGPEFLTYFQNEAQLDKSGLPSDRFFAERPEGSVSTLKIQRTQQEDSAVYLCASSLGGSSGNTIYFGEGSWLTVV.

The V gene is TRBV23-1, the J gene TRBJ1-1; D might be TRBD1 (6 bases). TRBV23-1 is an open reading frame whose function is uncertain. Trimming stripped 10 bases from V and 1 base from J, with 13 bases between. The CDR3 runs to 13 residues. CDR3 protein: CATRKGGNTEAFF. Here the CDR3 DNA reads TGCGCCACCCGAAAAGGGGGGAACACTGAAGCTTTCTTT.

This sequence joins TRBV12-3 or TRBV12-4 and TRBJ2-3; 10 nucleotides line up with TRBD2. The CDR3 consists of 15 residues. V was clipped by 4 bases and J by 14 bases; unmatched bases: 15. The DNA for the CDR3 is TGTGCCAGCAGTTCCCCCGTGGTAGCGGGGGGCCTCCGGTATTTT. Its translation is CASSSPVVAGGLRYF.